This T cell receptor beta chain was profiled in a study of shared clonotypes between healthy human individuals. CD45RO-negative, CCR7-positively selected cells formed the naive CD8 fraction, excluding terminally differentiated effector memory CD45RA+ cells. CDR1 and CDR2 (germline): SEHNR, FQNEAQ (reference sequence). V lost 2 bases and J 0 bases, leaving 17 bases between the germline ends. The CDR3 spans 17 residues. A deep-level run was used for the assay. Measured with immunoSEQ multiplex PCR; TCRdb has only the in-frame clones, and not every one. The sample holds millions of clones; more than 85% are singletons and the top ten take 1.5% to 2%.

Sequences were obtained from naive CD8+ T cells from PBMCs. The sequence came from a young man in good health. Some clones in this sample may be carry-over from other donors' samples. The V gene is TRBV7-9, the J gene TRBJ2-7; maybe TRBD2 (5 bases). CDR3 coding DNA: TGTGCCAGCAGCTTAAGGCCCACCGGGGTACTCTCCTACGAGCAGTACTTC. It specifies CASSLRPTGVLSYEQYF.